A single T cell receptor beta chain is shown here with its context. Sequenced by immunoSEQ multiplex PCR; TCRdb stores in-frame clones only, minus some. This sample has under 300,000 clones, with around 90% found just once. Participants had their cohort set by participant-reported clinical history. The source of the sample is a study of blood T cell repertoires in COVID-19. Germline values: CDR1 SGHKS, CDR2 YYEKEE (reference sequence). Trimming cost V 0 bases and J 4 bases, with 20 bases left between them. This CDR3 comprises 18 residues. The chain couples TRBV5-5 to TRBJ1-5; D gene uncertain. Sample: PBMCs or T cells enriched from blood (not recorded which). The TCR sequence derives from a woman in her twenties or thirties with acute COVID-19. CDR3 sequence reads: CASSLGSAGSDWNQPQHF. The CDR3 coding sequence is TGTGCCAGCAGCTTGGGGTCGGCAGGATCTGATTGGAATCAGCCCCAGCATTTT.